These 21 T cell receptor beta chains came from one sample sequenced in a study of neoadjuvant nivolumab and ipilimumab in lung cancer. Clones were sequenced by immunoSEQ multiplex PCR, and TCRdb holds only the in-frame ones, with some missing. The data show 40,000 to 55,000 clones, about 89% seen once. Sequencing was performed on blood, taken before neoadjuvant nivolumab, alone or with ipilimumab. These receptors came from an adult with non-small cell lung cancer. Some clones in this sample may be carry-over from other donors' samples.

The chain uses TRBV30 and TRBJ2-2, with D perhaps matching TRBD1 (5 bases). This CDR3 region has 14 residues. From germline, CDR1 is GTSNPN and CDR2 SVGIG (reference sequence). Trimming shortened V by 2 bases and J by 4 bases, and 11 bases separated the two germline ends. CDR3 loop: CAWSSRGVTGELFF. The CDR3 DNA is TGTGCCTGGAGTAGTAGGGGCGTCACCGGGGAGCTGTTTTTT.

This clone appeared once. The chain recombines TRBV6-1 with TRBJ2-3; tentative D call: TRBD2 (6 bases). V lost 11 bases to trimming and J lost 1 base, with 16 bases between them. The CDR3 length is 14 residues. In germline, CDR1 is MNHNS, CDR2 SASEGT. CDR3 sequence reads: CASRRGVGTDTQYF. CDR3 nucleotides: TGTGCCTCTCGGCGGGGAGTCGGCACAGATACGCAGTATTTT.

With respect to this clone: One end of the junction does not line up with germline, which may come from a read error. The rearrangement joins TRBV5-8 to TRBJ1-2; the match to TRBD1 covers 7 bases. Germline V gene data show CDR1 as SGHTS and CDR2 as YDEGEE. This CDR3 contains 15 residues. The CDR3 nucleotides read TGTGCCAGCAGCTTACGAGGGACAGCCAACCTAATCCTACACTTC. Its protein product is CASSLRGTANLILHF.

This chain joins TRBV5-1 and TRBJ2-1; 7 nucleotides match TRBD1. The CDR3 contains 18 residues. J lost 0 bases, V lost 3 bases, and 12 bases had no gene match. The V gene's germline CDR1 is SGHRS and CDR2 YFSETQ. The CDR3 protein is CASSSRGRVPSSYNEQFF. The DNA of the CDR3 is TGCGCCAGCAGCTCGAGGGGGCGGGTCCCTTCCTCCTACAATGAGCAGTTCTTC.

V gene TRBV5-1 combines with J gene TRBJ1-2, with 8 bases lining up with TRBD1. The germline V gene encodes CDR1 SGHRS and CDR2 YFSETQ. Germline trimming cut 4 bases from V and 7 bases from J; bases unmatched to any gene: 9. The CDR3 totals 14 residues. CDR3 sequence: CASSLGTGRLGYTF. In nucleotides, the CDR3 is TGCGCCAGCAGCCTCGGGACAGGCCGTCTTGGCTACACCTTC.

This clone was observed a handful of times. V is TRBV5-1 and J is TRBJ2-1, with D possibly being TRBD2 (6 bases). CDR3 length equals 21 residues. Trimming shortened V by 1 base and J by 2 bases, and 28 bases separated the two germline ends. Germline loops: CDR1 SGHRS, CDR2 YFSETQ. The CDR3 loop is CASSLPLSKTSTMTTYNEQFF. The CDR3 coding sequence is TGCGCCAGCAGCTTGCCCCTCTCAAAAACTAGCACCATGACTACCTACAATGAGCAGTTCTTC.

The chain links TRBV7-9 to TRBJ2-7, with D perhaps matching TRBD1 (6 bases). This CDR3 is 14 amino acids long. V lost 3 bases, J lost 7 bases, and 16 bases lay in between. Per the germline V gene, CDR1 is SEHNR and CDR2 is FQNEAQ (reference sequence). The CDR3 sequence: CASSFSGSTGEQYF. CDR3 bases: TGTGCCAGCAGCTTTTCGGGGTCCACAGGGGAGCAGTACTTC. Using reference TRBV7-9 and TRBJ2-7 for the parts outside the CDR3, the full variable domain is DTGVSQNPRHKITKRGQNVTFRCDPISEHNRLYWYRQTLGQGPEFLTYFQNEAQLEKSRLLSDRFSAERPKGSFSTLEIQRTEQGDSAMYLCASSFSGSTGEQYFGPGTRLTVT.

The J gene is TRBJ2-7, the V gene TRBV5-1, with unresolved D. Germline values: CDR1 SGHRS, CDR2 YFSETQ. The CDR3 is 14 residues long. Trimming pared 5 bases from V and 4 bases from J, leaving 16 bases between. CDR3 region: CASSVSHSHYEQYF. The CDR3 DNA reads as TGCGCCAGCAGTGTCAGCCACTCTCATTACGAGCAGTACTTC.

V is TRBV7-3 and J is TRBJ2-2; a weak D match, TRBD2 (5 bases). The germline V and J ends were trimmed by 4 bases and 5 bases, with 11 bases remaining between them. Looked up from germline, CDR1 is SGHTA and CDR2 is FQGTGA. CDR3 length: 14 residues. This CDR3 is CASSSGLTTGELFF. The CDR3 DNA follows: TGTGCCAGCAGCTCTGGACTCACTACCGGGGAGCTGTTTTTT.

The chain links TRBV6-4 to TRBJ1-2; 7 positions match TRBD1. The ends lost 2 bases at V and 4 bases at J; junction bases unmatched: 1. The V gene's germline CDR1 is MRHNA and CDR2 SNTAGT. The CDR3 sequence is 13 residues long. CDR3 nucleotides: TGTGCCAGCAGTGACCCAGGGGGCTATGGCTACACCTTC. This sequence encodes CASSDPGGYGYTF.

This chain uses TRBV10-1 with TRBJ2-7; possibly TRBD1 or TRBD2 for D (5 bases each). V was pared by 3 bases and J by 2 bases, with 11 bases between. Germline CDR1 is WNHNN and CDR2 is SYGVQD (reference sequence). There are 14 residues in the CDR3. CDR3 nucleotide sequence: TGCGCCAGCAGTGACGAGGGGCCCCCCTACGAGCAGTACTTC. Translating gives CASSDEGPPYEQYF.

This clone was detected only once. The chain recombines TRBV6-5 with TRBJ2-3; D is unresolved. The CDR3 is made up of 14 amino acids. Trimming removed 2 bases at V and 6 bases at J, with 12 bases between. Germline-derived CDR1 and CDR2 are MNHEY and SVGAGI. Here the CDR3 reads CASSYDVFSDTQYF. In nucleotides, the CDR3 is TGTGCCAGCAGTTACGACGTCTTTTCTGATACGCAGTATTTT.

The V gene is TRBV25-1, the J gene TRBJ1-5, with no clear D. V was clipped by 4 bases and J by 2 bases, with 9 bases between them. This CDR3 contains 14 residues. The germline V gene has CDR1 MGHDK and CDR2 SYGVNS. This CDR3 reads CASSATGGNQPQHF. In nucleotides, the CDR3 is TGTGCCAGCAGTGCGACCGGGGGCAATCAGCCCCAGCATTTT.

This chain uses TRBV4-1 with TRBJ2-5; 9 bases agree with TRBD2. The junction had 16 bases not matched to a gene; V was cut back by 0 bases and J by 2 bases. Germline V gene lookup returns CDR1 MGHRA and CDR2 YSYEKL. The length of the CDR3 is 20 residues. The CDR3 sequence: CASSQDRRVLCGREQETQYF. The CDR3 DNA is TGCGCCAGCAGCCAAGATAGGAGGGTCCTTTGCGGGAGGGAACAAGAGACCCAGTACTTC.

This clone was picked up a small number of times. The J gene is TRBJ2-6, the V gene TRBV30; TRBD1 matches at 11 bases. V shed 5 bases and J 0 bases; nucleotides not matched to a gene: 0. The CDR3 extends over 15 amino acids. Germline V CDR1 and CDR2: GTSNPN, SVGIG (reference sequence). CDR3 in DNA: TGTGCCTGGGGGACAGGGGGCTCTGGGGCCAACGTCCTGACTTTC. Translated, it gives CAWGTGGSGANVLTF.

The chain has TRBV6-1 and TRBJ2-7; D gene uncertain. V lost 2 bases to trimming and J lost 2 bases, with 10 bases between them. Germline CDR1 and CDR2: MNHNS and SASEGT. The CDR3 length is 14 residues. The CDR3 loop reads CASSERAGTYEQYF. The DNA of the CDR3 is TGTGCCAGCAGTGAAAGGGCAGGCACCTACGAGCAGTACTTC.

V is TRBV18 and J is TRBJ2-7; 7 bases fit TRBD1. J gave up 1 base and V 10 bases, and 4 bases lay outside the gene matches. This CDR3 spans 12 amino acids. Germline CDR1 KGHSH, CDR2 LQKENI. The CDR3 sequence is CATGQASYEQYF. The CDR3 DNA is TGTGCCACCGGACAGGCTTCCTACGAGCAGTACTTC.

In its sample, this clone was seen once. The chain couples TRBV10-3 to TRBJ2-7; D perhaps matches TRBD1 (5 bases). Per germline, CDR1 ENHRY and CDR2 SYGVKD. This CDR3 region has 13 residues. V lost 4 bases to trimming and J lost 2 bases, with 9 bases between them. CDR3 DNA sequence: TGTGCCATCAGTGGGCAGGGTGCCTACGAGCAGTACTTC. Translation: CAISGQGAYEQYF.

The count of this clone is one. This chain uses TRBV7-2 with TRBJ2-7, with 7 bases matching TRBD2. This CDR3 is 15 amino acids long. CDR1 is SGHTA and CDR2 is FQGNSA in the germline V gene. The V and J ends lost 2 bases and 0 bases, in that order; junction bases with no gene match: 4. CDR3 nucleotides: TGTGCCAGCAGCTTAACAGCGGGATCCTCCTACGAGCAGTACTTC. Translated, it gives CASSLTAGSSYEQYF.

The rearrangement joins TRBV10-3 to TRBJ1-4; D possibly corresponds to TRBD1 (6 bases). V gave up 0 bases and J gave up 8 bases, with 16 bases separating them. The CDR3 sequence is 16 residues long. Germline V CDR1 and CDR2: ENHRY, SYGVKD. The CDR3 region is CAISESGGHLREKLFF. The DNA for the CDR3 is TGTGCCATCAGTGAGTCAGGGGGGCATCTGAGAGAAAAACTGTTTTTT.

This rearrangement joins TRBV2 to TRBJ2-1; 8 bases fit TRBD1. The CDR3 has 11 residues. Germline V gene sequence: CDR1 SNHLY, CDR2 FYNNEI. The J segment lost 14 bases and the V segment lost 6 bases, leaving 6 bases of the junction unmatched. The CDR3 region is CASSQDRAEFF. CDR3 in DNA: TGTGCCAGCAGCCAGGACAGGGCTGAGTTCTTC.